This T cell receptor (beta chain) was retrieved from a study of Graves' ophthalmopathy and Graves' hyperthyroidism. Study results and caveats: Built on 13 signatures, a model told ophthalmopathy apart from stable hyperthyroidism with 85% to 90% sensitivity and approximately 80% specificity. The model reached 70.59% sensitivity and roughly 72% specificity for predicting ophthalmopathy progression.

This clonotype was counted ten times or more. Antigen unknown. RNA transcripts provided the template for amplifying TCR beta CDR3 regions. An initial RT-PCR round employing HTBI primers preceded a second-round multiplex PCR. TCRdb re-called the multiplex PCR reads with MiXCR, one entry per CDR3 protein. In the table there are some 410,000 distinct CDR3 sequences, under 25% of which are singletons. Over 18 months of follow-up, stable hyperthyroidism required that no ophthalmopathy appear. Symptoms, serum thyroxine and TRAb, thyroid ultrasound, and orbital computed tomography formed the diagnostic basis. The germline V gene encodes CDR1 MNHEY and CDR2 SMNVEV (reference sequence). Trimming took 5 bases from V and 4 from J, leaving 12 bases between them. CDR3 length: 15 amino acids.

The sequence derives from a young woman with stable Graves' hyperthyroidism. Sequencing was performed on peripheral blood. The chain combines TRBV27 with TRBJ1-6; the D is unclear. The DNA for the CDR3 is TGTGCCAGCAGTCCCCTCCATAGATATAATTCACCCCTCCACTTT. Protein: CASSPLHRYNSPLHF.